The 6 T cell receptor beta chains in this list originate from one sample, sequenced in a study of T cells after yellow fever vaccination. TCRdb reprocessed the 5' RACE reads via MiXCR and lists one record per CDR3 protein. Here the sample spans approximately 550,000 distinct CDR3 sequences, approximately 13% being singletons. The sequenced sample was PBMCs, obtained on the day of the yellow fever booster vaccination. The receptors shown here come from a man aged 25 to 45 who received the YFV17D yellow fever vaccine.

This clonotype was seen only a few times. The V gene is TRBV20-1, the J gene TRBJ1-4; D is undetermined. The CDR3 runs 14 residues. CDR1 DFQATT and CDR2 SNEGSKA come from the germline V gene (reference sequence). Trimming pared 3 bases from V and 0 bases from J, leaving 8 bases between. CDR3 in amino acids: CSARKQATNEKLFF. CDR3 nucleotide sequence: TGCAGTGCTAGGAAGCAAGCAACTAATGAAAAACTGTTTTTT.

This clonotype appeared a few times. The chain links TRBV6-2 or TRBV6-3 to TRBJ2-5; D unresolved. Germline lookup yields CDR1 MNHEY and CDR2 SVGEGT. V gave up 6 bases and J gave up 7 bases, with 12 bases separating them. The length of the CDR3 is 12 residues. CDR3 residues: CASREGPGTQYF. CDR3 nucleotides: TGTGCCAGCAGAGAAGGTCCCGGGACCCAGTACTTC.

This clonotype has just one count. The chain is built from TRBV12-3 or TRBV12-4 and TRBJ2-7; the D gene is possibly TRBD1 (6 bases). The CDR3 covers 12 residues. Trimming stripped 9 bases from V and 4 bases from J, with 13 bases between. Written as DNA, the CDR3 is TGTGCCAGTACCGGGACACTGTACGAGCAGTACTTC. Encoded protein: CASTGTLYEQYF.

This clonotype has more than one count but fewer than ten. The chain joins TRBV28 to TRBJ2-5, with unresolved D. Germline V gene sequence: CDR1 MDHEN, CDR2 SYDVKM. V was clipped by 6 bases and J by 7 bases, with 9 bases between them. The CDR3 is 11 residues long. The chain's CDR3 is CASSRRWTQYF. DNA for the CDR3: TGTGCCAGCAGCCGAAGGTGGACCCAGTACTTC.

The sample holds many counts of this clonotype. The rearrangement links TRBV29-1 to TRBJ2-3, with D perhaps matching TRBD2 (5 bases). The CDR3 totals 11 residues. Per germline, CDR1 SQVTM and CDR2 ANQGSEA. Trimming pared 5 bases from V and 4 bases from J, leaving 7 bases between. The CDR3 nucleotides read TGCAGCGTTCACGGGGCAGATACGCAGTATTTT. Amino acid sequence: CSVHGADTQYF.

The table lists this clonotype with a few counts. CDR3 sequence (DNA): TGTGCCAGCAGCTTAGATAGAACCACCGGGGAGCTGTTTTTT. Encoded protein: CASSLDRTTGELFF. The J gene is TRBJ2-2, the V gene TRBV7-8; D unclear. The V end was cut by 1 base, the J end by 4 bases, with 7 bases between. The CDR3 consists of 14 residues. Germline V gene data show CDR1 as SGHVS and CDR2 as FQNEAQ. Together with reference TRBV7-8 and TRBJ2-2, the CDR3 gives the full variable domain: GAGVSQSPRYKVAKRGQDVALRCDPISGHVSLFWYQQALGQGPEFLTYFQNEAQLDKSGLPSDRFFAERPEGSVSTLKIQRTQQEDSAVYLCASSLDRTTGELFFGEGSRLTVL.